Each of the 20 T cell receptor beta chains below was sequenced from the same sample in a study of OX40 agonist ivuxolimab in advanced cancers. Clones were read by immunoSEQ multiplex PCR, and TCRdb kept only the in-frame ones, dropping some. Counted here are 70,000 to 95,000 clones, 75% to 95% occurring once; the ten biggest clones make up more than 5.5%. Sample: CD4+ or CD8+ T cells sorted from blood, taken in a trial of the OX40 agonist ivuxolimab. The receptors were sampled from an adult with an advanced solid tumor such as melanoma, head and neck, liver or kidney cancer.

J is TRBJ2-2 and V is TRBV4-1, with unresolved D. Trimming stripped 0 bases from V and 6 bases from J, with 8 bases between. Germline V gene lookup returns CDR1 MGHRA and CDR2 YSYEKL. The CDR3 is 14 residues long. The chain's CDR3 is CASSQERPSGELFF. In nucleotides, the CDR3 is TGCGCCAGCAGCCAAGAACGACCATCCGGGGAGCTGTTTTTT.

The chain links TRBV2 to TRBJ2-2; D could derive from TRBD1 or TRBD2 (5 bases each). Trimming shortened V by 7 bases and J by 6 bases, and 12 bases separated the two germline ends. Germline V lookup: CDR1 SNHLY, CDR2 FYNNEI. This CDR3 has 13 residues. CDR3 DNA sequence: TGTGCCAGCATTAGGGACCAGTCCGGGGAGCTGTTTTTT. It encodes CASIRDQSGELFF.

Points on this clone: Other nucleotide sequences from this sample produce the same CDR3. The V call is TRBV5-1, the J call TRBJ2-7; TRBD2 is a possible D gene (5 bases). Germline V lookup: CDR1 SGHRS, CDR2 YFSETQ. The CDR3 is 17 amino acids. V shed 0 bases and J shed 0 bases, with 16 bases lying between them. CDR3 in DNA: TGCGCCAGCAGCTTGGAGGTAGCGCCGACGCTCTCCTACGAGCAGTACTTC. Protein: CASSLEVAPTLSYEQYF.

A single count supports this clone. This chain connects TRBV19 to TRBJ1-5; D may be TRBD1 (5 bases). Germline values: CDR1 LNHDA, CDR2 SQIVND (reference sequence). There are 13 residues in the CDR3. Trimming removed 4 bases at V and 6 bases at J, with 10 bases between. This chain's CDR3 is CASSTGPPQPQHF. The CDR3 DNA is TGTGCCAGTAGTACAGGGCCTCCTCAGCCCCAGCATTTT.

The chain is built from TRBV5-1 and TRBJ2-1, with 13 bases matching TRBD2. J lost 8 bases, V lost 8 bases, and 7 bases had no gene match. The germline CDR1 and CDR2 sequences are SGHRS and YFSETQ. This CDR3 has 14 residues. In nucleotides, the CDR3 is TGCGCCAGTGGACTAGCGGGAGTGGTCGATGAGCAGTTCTTC. As protein: CASGLAGVVDEQFF.

The V call is TRBV7-9, the J call TRBJ1-5; 9 bases agree with TRBD1. V shed 4 bases, J shed 6 bases, and the junction held 10 bases outside the gene matches. The germline gives CDR1 SEHNR, CDR2 FQNEAQ (reference sequence). This CDR3 is 16 amino acids long. In DNA, the CDR3 is TGTGCCAGCAGCTCCCGGGACAGGGACGCTTTTCAGCCCCAGCATTTT. Translation: CASSSRDRDAFQPQHF. The full variable domain, completed using reference TRBV7-9 and TRBJ1-5, is DTGVSQNPRHKITKRGQNVTFRCDPISEHNRLYWYRQTLGQGPEFLTYFQNEAQLEKSRLLSDRFSAERPKGSFSTLEIQRTEQGDSAMYLCASSSRDRDAFQPQHFGDGTRLSIL.

The chain recombines TRBV5-1 with TRBJ2-1; no reliable D call. Germline V lookup: CDR1 SGHRS, CDR2 YFSETQ. This CDR3 is built from 13 residues. Trimming stripped 0 bases from V and 7 bases from J, with 8 bases between. The CDR3 DNA follows: TGCGCCAGCAGCTTGGTCGGTCTAAATGAGCAGTTCTTC. Its protein is CASSLVGLNEQFF.

This clone appeared once. The CDR3 coding sequence is TGCGCCAGCAGCCCGACAGGGGCGGCTAATGAAAAACTGTTTTTT. As protein: CASSPTGAANEKLFF. V gene TRBV5-1 combines with J gene TRBJ1-4, with 8 bases that match TRBD1. The V segment lost 4 bases and the J segment 3 bases; nucleotides outside the gene matches: 5. The CDR3 consists of 15 residues. From germline, CDR1 is SGHRS and CDR2 YFSETQ.

The chain uses TRBV6-1 and TRBJ1-4; D unclear. Germline-derived CDR1 and CDR2 are MNHNS and SASEGT. This CDR3 has 12 amino acids. The V end lost 4 bases, the J end lost 11 bases, and 11 bases lay between the germline ends. The CDR3 protein is CASSAPVGKLFF. The CDR3, as DNA: TGTGCCAGCAGTGCGCCCGTGGGGAAACTGTTTTTT.

The rearrangement links TRBV19 to TRBJ2-4, with TRBD2 identical over 9 bases. The CDR3 loop spans 16 amino acids. Germline V gives CDR1 LNHDA, CDR2 SQIVND (reference sequence). After removal of 5 bases from V and 5 bases from J, the junction contained 10 bases not matched to a gene. CDR3 sequence: CASSPSGSGRQNIQYF. The DNA of the CDR3 is TGTGCCAGTAGTCCCAGTGGTAGCGGGAGACAAAACATTCAGTACTTC.

V usage is TRBV2 and J usage is TRBJ1-5, with a weak D call TRBD1 (5 bases). CDR3 length: 15 residues. Trimming took off 5 bases at V and 5 bases at J, with 16 bases between the two ends. Germline V gene sequence: CDR1 SNHLY, CDR2 FYNNEI. CDR3 loop: CASSPWQGQDQPQHF. The CDR3 region has the DNA TGTGCCAGCAGTCCCTGGCAGGGTCAGGATCAGCCCCAGCATTTT. The full variable domain, in which reference TRBV2 and TRBJ1-5 provide the parts outside the CDR3, is EPEVTQTPSHQVTQMGQEVILRCVPISNHLYFYWYRQILGQKVEFLVSFYNNEISEKSEIFDDQFSVERPDGSNFTLKIRSTKLEDSAMYFCASSPWQGQDQPQHFGDGTRLSIL.

This chain connects TRBV28 to TRBJ2-2, with 11 nucleotides matching TRBD1. Germline V gives CDR1 MDHEN, CDR2 SYDVKM. Trimming at V came to 5 bases and at J to 9 bases, leaving 11 bases not matched to a gene. This CDR3 has 16 amino acids. In DNA form, the CDR3 reads TGTGCCAGCAGTCCCACCAGGACAGGGGGCAGTAGGGAGCTGTTTTTT. Amino acid sequence: CASSPTRTGGSRELFF. The whole variable domain, remainder taken from reference TRBV28 and TRBJ2-2, is DVKVTQSSRYLVKRTGEKVFLECVQDMDHENMFWYRQDPGLGLRLIYFSYDVKMKEKGDIPEGYSVSREKKERFSLILESASTNQTSMYLCASSPTRTGGSRELFFGEGSRLTVL.

The chain recombines TRBV5-1 with TRBJ1-5; D is undetermined. CDR3 length: 15 residues. CDR1 and CDR2 (germline): SGHRS, YFSETQ. V gave up 2 bases and J gave up 0 bases, with 9 bases separating them. CDR3 nucleotide sequence: TGCGCCAGCAGCTTAAACAGTAATAGCAATCAGCCCCAGCATTTT. This translates into CASSLNSNSNQPQHF.

The chain recombines TRBV19 with TRBJ2-1; the D is unclear. Per the germline V gene, CDR1 is LNHDA and CDR2 is SQIVND (reference sequence). The CDR3 is 15 amino acids. V was trimmed by 1 base and J by 0 bases, leaving 7 bases between them. CDR3 residues: CASSIAHNSYNEQFF. In DNA form, the CDR3 reads TGTGCCAGTAGTATAGCCCACAACTCCTACAATGAGCAGTTCTTC. Based on the CDR3 plus reference TRBV19 and TRBJ2-1, the full variable domain is DGGITQSPKYLFRKEGQNVTLSCEQNLNHDAMYWYRQDPGQGLRLIYYSQIVNDFQKGDIAEGYSVSREKKESFPLTVTSAQKNPTAFYLCASSIAHNSYNEQFFGPGTRLTVL.

The J gene is TRBJ2-5, the V gene TRBV27, with 9 bases matching TRBD1. The CDR3 is 15 amino acids. Germline CDR1 is MNHEY and CDR2 is SMNVEV (reference sequence). V lost 8 bases, J lost 5 bases, and 12 bases stayed unmatched. Written as DNA, the CDR3 is TGTGCCAGCCAACGATCCGGGACAGGGAGGGAGACCCAGTACTTC. It is translated as CASQRSGTGRETQYF.

The genes are TRBV28 and TRBJ2-7, with D perhaps matching TRBD2 (5 bases). CDR3 length: 14 amino acids. V was trimmed by 8 bases and J by 0 bases, leaving 14 bases between them. CDR1 is MDHEN and CDR2 is SYDVKM in the germline V gene. The CDR3: CASVMIGSSYEQYF. As DNA, the CDR3 is TGTGCCAGCGTGATGATAGGGAGCTCCTACGAGCAGTACTTC.

V gene TRBV5-4 combines with J gene TRBJ2-7; D may be TRBD2 (5 bases). CDR1 and CDR2 from the germline V gene are SGHNT and YYREEE (reference sequence). The CDR3 totals 12 residues. V lost 4 bases and J lost 3, with 8 bases in between. CDR3 nucleotides: TGTGCCAGCAGCCCGGACTTCTACGAGCAGTACTTC. Protein sequence: CASSPDFYEQYF.

The V and J genes are TRBV28 and TRBJ1-1; D might be TRBD1 (5 bases). The V gene's germline CDR1 is MDHEN and CDR2 SYDVKM. The CDR3 spans 13 residues. V lost 6 bases and J 5 bases, leaving 13 bases between the germline ends. The CDR3 nucleotides read TGTGCCAGCAGGGACCGGGGGGAGACTGAAGCTTTCTTT. Its protein is CASRDRGETEAFF.

The CDR3 nucleotides read TGTGCCTGGAGTATGGGTAGGACAAGTGATGTCGACGAGCAGTACTTC. Its protein is CAWSMGRTSDVDEQYF. The J gene is TRBJ2-7, the V gene TRBV30; tentative D call: TRBD1 (5 bases). V lost 2 bases, J lost 5 bases, and 22 bases lay in between. The CDR3 has 16 residues. Germline CDR1 GTSNPN, CDR2 SVGIG (reference sequence).

This clone has only one observation. J is TRBJ2-1 and V is TRBV15; D is unresolved. The V and J ends lost 0 bases and 6 bases respectively, with 12 bases between them. Germline V gene lookup returns CDR1 LNHNV and CDR2 YYDKDF (reference sequence). The CDR3 contains 15 residues. CDR3 sequence: CATSRDRGVSNEQFF. CDR3 coding DNA: TGTGCCACCAGCAGAGATCGAGGCGTTAGCAATGAGCAGTTCTTC.